This TCR beta chain derives from a study of blood T cell repertoires in COVID-19. V lost 6 bases to trimming and J lost 3 bases, with 22 bases between them. This CDR3 spans 17 amino acids. The V gene's germline CDR1 is MNHNY and CDR2 SVGAGI (reference sequence). Using immunoSEQ multiplex PCR, the repertoire was profiled, and TCRdb retains in-frame clones only, with some absent. The repertoire holds 25,000 to 35,000 clones, with roughly 88% as singletons. The rearrangement uses TRBV6-6 and TRBJ2-3; D perhaps matches TRBD1 (6 bases). Material: peripheral blood. The sequence derives from a human donor in a cohort sampled during active COVID-19. The CDR3: CASSREVGGKETDTQYF. Here the CDR3 DNA reads TGTGCCAGCAGCCGAGAGGTAGGGGGAAAGGAGACAGATACGCAGTATTTT.